This TCR beta chain originates from a study of T cell responses to AZD1222 COVID-19 vaccine. Study observations and caveats: Repertoire sampling happened only post peak T cell response. White British ancestry dominated among donors, who included more females, and clonal diversity was possibly underestimated. Targets within unmutated variant regions were reportedly found for nearly half of spike-specific TCRs.

Trimming took 3 bases from V and 6 from J, leaving 12 bases between them. This CDR3 region has 14 residues. CDR1 and CDR2 (germline): LNHDA, SQIVND (reference sequence). A word on this clone: The target antigen is unknown.

Libraries were prepared by immunoSEQ multiplex PCR; TCRdb keeps only in-frame clonotypes and omits some of them. The sample comprises 150,000 or so clones, 85% to 95% of which are singletons, and about 3.8% rests with the top ten. The source material was peripheral blood, sampled 28 days after the second AZD1222 dose. This TCR came from an adult who received the AZD1222 COVID-19 vaccine. The chain links TRBV19 to TRBJ2-1, with D possibly matching TRBD1 (5 bases). The CDR3 loop reads CASSIRRTSNEQFF. The CDR3 DNA sequence: TGTGCCAGTAGTATCCGACGGACATCCAATGAGCAGTTCTTC.